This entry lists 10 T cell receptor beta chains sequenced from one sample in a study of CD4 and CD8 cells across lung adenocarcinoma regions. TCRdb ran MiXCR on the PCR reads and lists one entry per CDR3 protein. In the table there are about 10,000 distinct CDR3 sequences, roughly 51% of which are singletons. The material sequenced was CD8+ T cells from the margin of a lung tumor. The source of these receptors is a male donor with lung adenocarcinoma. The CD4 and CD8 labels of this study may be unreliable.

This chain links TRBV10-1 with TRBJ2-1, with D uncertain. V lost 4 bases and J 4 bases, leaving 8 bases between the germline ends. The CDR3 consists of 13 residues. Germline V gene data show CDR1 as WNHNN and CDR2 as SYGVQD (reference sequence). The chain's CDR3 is CASSASRYNEQFF. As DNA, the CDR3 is TGCGCCAGCAGTGCGTCCAGATACAATGAGCAGTTCTTC.

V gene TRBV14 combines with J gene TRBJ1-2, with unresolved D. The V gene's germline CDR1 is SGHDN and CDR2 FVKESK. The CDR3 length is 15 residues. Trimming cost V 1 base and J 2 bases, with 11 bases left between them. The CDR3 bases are TGTGCCAGCAGCCAAGGAGGACGGGCGAACTATGGCTACACCTTC. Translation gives CASSQGGRANYGYTF.

CDR3 amino acids: CASSPGLDYGYTF. The CDR3 DNA sequence: TGTGCCAGCAGTCCAGGGCTCGACTATGGCTACACCTTC. The chain employs TRBV27 and TRBJ1-2; possibly TRBD1 for D (5 bases). Germline V gene lookup returns CDR1 MNHEY and CDR2 SMNVEV (reference sequence). The CDR3 extends over 13 amino acids. The germline V and J ends were trimmed by 5 bases and 3 bases, with 10 bases remaining between them.

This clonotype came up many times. The CDR3 DNA sequence: TGTGCCAGCAGCGCCCTAGGTAGCACAGATACGCAGTATTTT. Amino acid sequence: CASSALGSTDTQYF. The chain recombines TRBV9 with TRBJ2-3; no definite D call. Trimming removed 3 bases at V and 0 bases at J, with 8 bases between. The CDR3 consists of 14 residues. The germline V gene has CDR1 SGDLS and CDR2 YYNGEE.

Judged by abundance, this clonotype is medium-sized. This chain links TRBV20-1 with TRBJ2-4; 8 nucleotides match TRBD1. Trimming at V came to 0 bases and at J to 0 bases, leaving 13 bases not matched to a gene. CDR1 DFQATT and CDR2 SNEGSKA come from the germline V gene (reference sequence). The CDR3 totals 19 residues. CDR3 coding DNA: TGCAGTGCTAGAGATCCTGACAGGGGAATCAAAATAGCCAAAAACATTCAGTACTTC. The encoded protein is CSARDPDRGIKIAKNIQYF.

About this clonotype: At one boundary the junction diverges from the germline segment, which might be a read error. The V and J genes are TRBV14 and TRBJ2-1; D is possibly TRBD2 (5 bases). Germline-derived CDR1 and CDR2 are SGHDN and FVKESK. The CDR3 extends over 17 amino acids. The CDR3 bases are TGTGCCAGCAGCCAAGATTGGAGGCCTGTCAGCTACAATAAGCAGTTCTTC. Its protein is CASSQDWRPVSYNKQFF.

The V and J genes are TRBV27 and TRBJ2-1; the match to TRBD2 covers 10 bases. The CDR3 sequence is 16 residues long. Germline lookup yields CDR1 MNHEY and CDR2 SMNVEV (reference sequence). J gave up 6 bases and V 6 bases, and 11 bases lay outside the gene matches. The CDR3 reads CASRNRAGGPSNEQFF. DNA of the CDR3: TGTGCCAGCAGGAACCGAGCGGGGGGGCCGAGCAATGAGCAGTTCTTC.

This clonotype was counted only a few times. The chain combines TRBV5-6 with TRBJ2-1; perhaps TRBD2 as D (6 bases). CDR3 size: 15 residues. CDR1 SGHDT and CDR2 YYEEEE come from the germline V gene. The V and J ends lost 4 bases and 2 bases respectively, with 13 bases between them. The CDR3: CASSHSGGAYNEQFF. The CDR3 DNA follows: TGTGCCAGCAGCCACAGCGGAGGGGCCTACAATGAGCAGTTCTTC.

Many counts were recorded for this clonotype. CDR3 coding DNA: TGTGCCAGCAGCTTTAGCGGAGGGGGGGCAGATACGCAGTATTTT. Protein product: CASSFSGGGADTQYF. The V gene is TRBV7-9, the J gene TRBJ2-3; D may be TRBD2 (7 bases). V was clipped by 3 bases and J by 4 bases, with 14 bases between them. This CDR3 region has 15 residues. The V gene's germline CDR1 is SEHNR and CDR2 FQNEAQ (reference sequence).

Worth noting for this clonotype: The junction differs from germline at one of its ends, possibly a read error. The DNA for the CDR3 is TGTGCCAGCAGGGCGGGGCAGGGGAAAGATATGCAGTATTTC. It is translated as CASRAGQGKDMQYF. This chain links TRBV6-1 with TRBJ2-3; either TRBD1 or TRBD2 may fit D (6 bases each). The germline V gene encodes CDR1 MNHNS and CDR2 SASEGT. This CDR3 has 14 amino acids.